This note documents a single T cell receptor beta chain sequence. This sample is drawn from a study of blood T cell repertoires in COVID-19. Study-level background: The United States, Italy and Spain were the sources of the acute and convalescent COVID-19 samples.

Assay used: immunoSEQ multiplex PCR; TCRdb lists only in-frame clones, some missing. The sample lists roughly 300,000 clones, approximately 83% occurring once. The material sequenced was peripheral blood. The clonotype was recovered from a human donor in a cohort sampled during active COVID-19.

The DNA of the CDR3 is TGTGCCAGCAGTTCCCCCCCGGGACTAGCTGAGGGCCATGAGCAGTTCTTC. It translates to CASSSPPGLAEGHEQFF. The chain employs TRBV28 and TRBJ2-1, with 9 nucleotides matching TRBD2. The junction had 15 bases not matched to a gene; V was cut back by 4 bases and J by 8 bases. Germline lookup yields CDR1 MDHEN and CDR2 SYDVKM. The CDR3 runs to 17 residues.